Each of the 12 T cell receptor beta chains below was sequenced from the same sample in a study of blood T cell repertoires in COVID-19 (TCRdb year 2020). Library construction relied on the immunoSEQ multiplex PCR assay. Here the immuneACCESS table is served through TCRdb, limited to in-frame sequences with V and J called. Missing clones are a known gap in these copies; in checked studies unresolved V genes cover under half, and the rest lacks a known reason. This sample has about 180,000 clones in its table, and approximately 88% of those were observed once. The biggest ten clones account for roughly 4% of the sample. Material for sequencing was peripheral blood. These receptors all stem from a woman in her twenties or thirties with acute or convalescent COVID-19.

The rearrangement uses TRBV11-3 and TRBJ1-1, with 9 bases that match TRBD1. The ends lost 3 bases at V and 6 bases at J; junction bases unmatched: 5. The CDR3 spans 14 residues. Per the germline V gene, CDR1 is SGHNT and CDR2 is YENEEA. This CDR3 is CASSFGTGISEAFF. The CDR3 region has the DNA TGTGCCAGCAGCTTCGGGACAGGGATTTCTGAAGCTTTCTTT. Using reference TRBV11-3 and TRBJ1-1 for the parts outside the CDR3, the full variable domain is EAGVVQSPRYKIIEKKQPVAFWCNPISGHNTLYWYLQNLGQGPELLIRYENEEAVDDSQLPKDRFSAERLKGVDSTLKIQPAELGDSAVYLCASSFGTGISEAFFGQGTRLTVV.

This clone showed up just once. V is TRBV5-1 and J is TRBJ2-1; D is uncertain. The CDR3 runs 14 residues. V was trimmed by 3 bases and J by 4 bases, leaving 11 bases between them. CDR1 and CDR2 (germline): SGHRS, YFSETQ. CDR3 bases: TGCGCCAGCAGCTCACTCCCCGCATACAATGAGCAGTTCTTC. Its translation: CASSSLPAYNEQFF.

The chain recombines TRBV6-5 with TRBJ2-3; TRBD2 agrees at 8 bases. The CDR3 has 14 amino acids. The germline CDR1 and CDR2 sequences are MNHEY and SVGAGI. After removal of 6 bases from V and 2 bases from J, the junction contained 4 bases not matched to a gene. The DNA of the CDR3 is TGTGCCAGCAGGGGACTAGTGTCCACAGATACGCAGTATTTT. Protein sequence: CASRGLVSTDTQYF.

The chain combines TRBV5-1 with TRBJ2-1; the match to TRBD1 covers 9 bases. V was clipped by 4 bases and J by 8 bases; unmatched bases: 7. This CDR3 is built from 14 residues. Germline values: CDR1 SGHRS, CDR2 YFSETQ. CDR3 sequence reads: CASSRGQGVDEQFF. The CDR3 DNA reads TGCGCCAGCAGCAGGGGACAGGGAGTTGATGAGCAGTTCTTC.

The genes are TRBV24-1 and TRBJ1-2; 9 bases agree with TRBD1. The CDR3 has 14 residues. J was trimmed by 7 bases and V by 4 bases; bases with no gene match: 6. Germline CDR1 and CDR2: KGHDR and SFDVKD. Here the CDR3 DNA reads TGTGCCACCAGTGACTCCGGGACAGGGAGTGGCTACACCTTC. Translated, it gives CATSDSGTGSGYTF.

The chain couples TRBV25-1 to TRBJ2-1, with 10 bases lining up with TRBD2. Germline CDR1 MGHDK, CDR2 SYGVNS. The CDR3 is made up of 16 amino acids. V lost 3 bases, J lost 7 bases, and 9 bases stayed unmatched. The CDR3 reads CASSDSTSGTLNEQFF. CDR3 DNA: TGTGCCAGCAGTGACAGTACTAGCGGGACGCTTAATGAGCAGTTCTTC.

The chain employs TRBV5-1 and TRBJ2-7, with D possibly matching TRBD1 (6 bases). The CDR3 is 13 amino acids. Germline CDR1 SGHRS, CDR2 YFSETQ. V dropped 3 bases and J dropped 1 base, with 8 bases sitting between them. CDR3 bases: TGCGCCAGCAGCTCGGGGACATCCTACGAGCAGTACTTC. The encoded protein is CASSSGTSYEQYF.

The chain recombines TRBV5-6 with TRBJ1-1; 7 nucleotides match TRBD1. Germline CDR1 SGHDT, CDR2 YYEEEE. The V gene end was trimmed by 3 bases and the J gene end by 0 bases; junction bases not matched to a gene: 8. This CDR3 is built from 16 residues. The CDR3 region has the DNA TGTGCCAGCAGCTCATACAGGGGCGTGATGAACACTGAAGCTTTCTTT. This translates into CASSSYRGVMNTEAFF.

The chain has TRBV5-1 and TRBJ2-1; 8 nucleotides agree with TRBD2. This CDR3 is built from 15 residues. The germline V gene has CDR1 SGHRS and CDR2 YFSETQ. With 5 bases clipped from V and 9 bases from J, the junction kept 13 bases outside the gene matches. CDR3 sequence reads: CASSSAAGVASEQFF. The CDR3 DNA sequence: TGCGCCAGCAGTTCGGCAGCGGGAGTAGCAAGTGAGCAGTTCTTC.

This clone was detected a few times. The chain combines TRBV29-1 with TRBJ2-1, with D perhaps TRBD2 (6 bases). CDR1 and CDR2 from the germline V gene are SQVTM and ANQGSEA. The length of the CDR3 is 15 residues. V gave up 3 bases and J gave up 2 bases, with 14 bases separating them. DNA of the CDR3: TGCAGCGTTGAGGGGGGAGTAGTCGCCTACAATGAGCAGTTCTTC. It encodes CSVEGGVVAYNEQFF.

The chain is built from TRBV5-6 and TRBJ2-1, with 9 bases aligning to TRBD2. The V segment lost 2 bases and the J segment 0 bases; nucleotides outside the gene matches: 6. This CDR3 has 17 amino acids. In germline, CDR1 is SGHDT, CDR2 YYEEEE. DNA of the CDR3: TGTGCCAGCAGCTTAGGGACTAGCAATAGCTCCTACAATGAGCAGTTCTTC. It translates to CASSLGTSNSSYNEQFF.

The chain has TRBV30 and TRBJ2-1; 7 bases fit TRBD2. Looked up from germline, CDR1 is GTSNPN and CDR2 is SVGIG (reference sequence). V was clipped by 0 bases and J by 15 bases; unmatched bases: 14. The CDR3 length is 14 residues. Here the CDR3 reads CAWSVQAGVVFRFF. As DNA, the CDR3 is TGTGCCTGGAGTGTACAGGCGGGAGTCGTTTTTCGGTTCTTC.